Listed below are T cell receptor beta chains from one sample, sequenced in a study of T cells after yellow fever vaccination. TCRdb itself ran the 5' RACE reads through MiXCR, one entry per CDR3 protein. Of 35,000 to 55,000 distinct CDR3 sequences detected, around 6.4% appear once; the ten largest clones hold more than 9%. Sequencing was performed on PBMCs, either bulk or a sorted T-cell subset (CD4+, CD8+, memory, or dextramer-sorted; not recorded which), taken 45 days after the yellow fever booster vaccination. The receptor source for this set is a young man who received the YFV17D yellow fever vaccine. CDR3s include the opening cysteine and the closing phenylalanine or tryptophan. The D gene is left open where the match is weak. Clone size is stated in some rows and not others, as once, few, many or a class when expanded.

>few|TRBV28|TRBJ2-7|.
CASSEAAGSSYEQYF
TGTGCCAGCAGTGAGGCCGCAGGTAGCTCCTACGAGCAGTACTTC
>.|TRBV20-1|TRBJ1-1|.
CSAKDGRVEATEAFF
TGCAGTGCTAAAGATGGGAGGGTTGAGGCCACTGAAGCTTTCTTT
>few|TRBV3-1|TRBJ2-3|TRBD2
CASSQRGRGDTQYF
TGTGCCAGCAGCCAACGCGGGAGGGGTGATACGCAGTATTTT
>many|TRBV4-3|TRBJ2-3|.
CASSQQLSFGTDTQYF
TGCGCCAGCAGCCAGCAACTCTCCTTTGGGACAGATACGCAGTATTTT
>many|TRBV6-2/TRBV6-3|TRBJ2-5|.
CASSYRDPWETQYF
TGTGCCAGCAGTTACAGGGACCCCTGGGAGACCCAGTACTTC
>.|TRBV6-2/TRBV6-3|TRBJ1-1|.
CASSSQGQGTEAFF
TGTGCCAGCAGCTCTCAGGGGCAGGGCACTGAAGCTTTCTTT
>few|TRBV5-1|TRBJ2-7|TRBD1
CASSLQGDYEQYF
TGCGCCAGCAGTCTACAGGGGGACTACGAGCAGTACTTC
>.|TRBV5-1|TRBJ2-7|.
CASSEHSAYEQYF
TGCGCCAGCAGCGAACATTCAGCCTACGAGCAGTACTTC
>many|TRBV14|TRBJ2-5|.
CASSLWAAETQYF
TGTGCCAGCAGCCTTTGGGCGGCAGAGACCCAGTACTTC
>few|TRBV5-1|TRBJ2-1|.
CASSLASGDGGQF
TGCGCCAGCAGCTTGGCCTCGGGGGACGGCGGTCAATTC
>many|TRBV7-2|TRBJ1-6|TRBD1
CASSSRDRGSPLHF
TGTGCCAGCAGCTCCCGGGACAGGGGCTCACCCCTCCACTTT
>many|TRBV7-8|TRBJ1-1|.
CASSSHRVPEAFF
TGTGCCAGCAGCTCCCACAGGGTGCCTGAAGCTTTCTTT
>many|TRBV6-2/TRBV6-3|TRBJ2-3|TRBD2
CASSYDPRTSGRWGTDTQYF
TGTGCCAGCAGTTACGACCCCAGGACTAGCGGGAGGTGGGGCACAGATACGCAGTATTTT
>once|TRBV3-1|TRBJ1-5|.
CASSLWTDQPQHF
TGTGCCAGCAGCCTTTGGACAGATCAGCCCCAGCATTTT
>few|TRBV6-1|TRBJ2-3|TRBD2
CASSPSGRGDTQYF
TGTGCCAGCAGCCCCAGCGGGAGGGGGGATACGCAGTATTTT
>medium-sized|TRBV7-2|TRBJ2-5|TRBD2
CASSATSGLSETQYF
TGTGCCAGCAGCGCAACTAGCGGGCTCTCGGAGACCCAGTACTTC
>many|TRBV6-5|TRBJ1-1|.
CASSLSNTEAFF
TGTGCCAGCAGTTTATCAAACACTGAAGCTTTCTTT
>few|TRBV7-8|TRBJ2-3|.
CASSAPSTDTQYF
TGTGCCAGCAGTGCCCCTAGCACAGATACGCAGTATTTT
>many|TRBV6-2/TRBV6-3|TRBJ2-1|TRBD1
CASSQPGQGRMEQFF
TGTGCCAGCAGCCAGCCGGGACAGGGGAGAATGGAGCAGTTCTTC
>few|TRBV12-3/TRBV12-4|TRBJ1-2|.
CASSLLSGYGYTF
TGTGCCAGCAGTCTCCTTAGCGGCTATGGCTACACCTTC
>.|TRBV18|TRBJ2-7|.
CASSPHAVYEQYF
TGTGCCAGCTCACCGCACGCGGTCTACGAGCAGTACTTC
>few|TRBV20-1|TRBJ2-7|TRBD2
CSARDERETYEQYF
TGCAGTGCTAGAGATGAGCGGGAAACTTACGAGCAGTACTTC
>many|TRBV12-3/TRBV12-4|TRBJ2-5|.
CASSLVGGSQETQYF
TGTGCCAGCAGTTTAGTTGGCGGCAGCCAAGAGACCCAGTACTTC
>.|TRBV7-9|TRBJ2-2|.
CAISANRARYTGELFF
TGTGCCATCAGCGCCAACAGGGCGCGCTACACCGGGGAGCTGTTTTTT
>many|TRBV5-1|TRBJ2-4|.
CASSPPGGIAKNIQYF
TGCGCCAGCAGTCCTCCAGGGGGGATAGCCAAAAACATTCAGTACTTC
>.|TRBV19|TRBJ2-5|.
CASSINRLETQYF
TGTGCCAGTAGTATTAACCGGTTAGAGACCCAGTACTTC
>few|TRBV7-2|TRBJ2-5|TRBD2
CASSSAGVQETQYF
TGTGCCAGCAGCTCAGCGGGGGTCCAAGAGACCCAGTACTTC
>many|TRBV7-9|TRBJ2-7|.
CASSWGKDEQYF
TGTGCCAGCAGCTGGGGGAAAGACGAGCAGTACTTC
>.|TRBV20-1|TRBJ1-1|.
CSARGTRNTEAFF
TGCAGTGCTAGAGGTACCAGAAACACTGAAGCTTTCTTT
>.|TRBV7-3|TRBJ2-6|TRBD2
CASSAQPGGSGANVLTF
TGTGCCAGCAGCGCCCAGCCGGGGGGCTCTGGGGCCAACGTCCTGACTTTC
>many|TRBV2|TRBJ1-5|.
CASNQRGVQPQHF
TGTGCCAGCAACCAACGGGGCGTTCAGCCCCAGCATTTT
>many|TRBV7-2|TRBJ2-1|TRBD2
CASSLTSGDYNEQFF
TGTGCCAGCAGCTTAACCAGCGGGGATTACAATGAGCAGTTCTTC
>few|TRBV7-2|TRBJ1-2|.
CASSLRTARGYTF
TGTGCCAGCAGCTTGCGGACGGCGAGAGGCTACACCTTC
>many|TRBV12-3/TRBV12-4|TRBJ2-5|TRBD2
CASSTGTSGRVQETQYF
TGTGCCAGCTCTACCGGGACTAGCGGGAGGGTCCAAGAAACCCAGTACTTC
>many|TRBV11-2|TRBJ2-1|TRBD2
CASTRGTSARTFIREQFF
TGTGCCAGTACTAGAGGGACTAGCGCCCGCACATTCATTCGGGAGCAGTTCTTC
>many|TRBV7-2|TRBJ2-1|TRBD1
CASSYEGQGYEQFF
TGTGCCAGCAGCTATGAGGGACAGGGCTATGAGCAGTTCTTC
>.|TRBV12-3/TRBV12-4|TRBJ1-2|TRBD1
CASRKNNPGQGSDGYTF
TGTGCCAGCAGGAAAAATAATCCGGGACAGGGTTCTGACGGCTACACCTTC
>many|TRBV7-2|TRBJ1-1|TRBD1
CASSGRQGAITEAFF
TGTGCCAGCAGCGGACGACAGGGGGCTATCACTGAAGCTTTCTTT
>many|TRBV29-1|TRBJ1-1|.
CSVGPVTEAFF
TGCAGCGTTGGCCCCGTGACTGAAGCTTTCTTT
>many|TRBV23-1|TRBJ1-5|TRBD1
CASGSRDRQPYSNQPQHF
TGCGCCAGTGGATCCCGGGACAGGCAACCTTATAGCAATCAGCCCCAGCATTTT
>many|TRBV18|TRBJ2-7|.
CASSPVEGGGHEQYF
TGTGCCAGCTCACCTGTGGAGGGAGGAGGCCACGAGCAGTACTTC
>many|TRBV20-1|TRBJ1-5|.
CSARDGHERTDVRPQHF
TGCAGTGCTAGAGATGGGCACGAACGGACCGACGTACGGCCCCAGCATTTT